The 17 T cell receptor beta chains presented below share a single source sample, sequenced in a study of T cell responses to AZD1222 COVID-19 vaccine. Sequencing used immunoSEQ multiplex PCR; TCRdb keeps in-frame clones, though not all of them. This sample yields about 130,000 clones, of which approximately 85% are seen a single time; roughly 1.7% belongs to the top ten. Source: peripheral blood, taken on day 0 of AZD1222 vaccination. Source of these receptors: an adult in good health.

The V call is TRBV18, the J call TRBJ1-3; D perhaps matches TRBD1 (6 bases). This CDR3 comprises 16 residues. Looked up from germline, CDR1 is KGHSH and CDR2 is LQKENI. V was pared by 3 bases and J by 2 bases, with 14 bases between. This CDR3 reads CASSPSTGLPGNTIYF. The CDR3 DNA is TGTGCCAGCTCACCCAGCACAGGGTTACCTGGAAACACCATATATTTT.

The rearrangement links TRBV24-1 to TRBJ2-3; the match to TRBD1 covers 11 bases. The CDR3 spans 15 residues. Per the germline V gene, CDR1 is KGHDR and CDR2 is SFDVKD. V dropped 7 bases and J dropped 6; count of bases not matched to a gene: 8. Here the CDR3 reads CATSPWTGGIDTQYF. DNA for the CDR3: TGTGCCACCAGCCCTTGGACAGGGGGCATCGATACGCAGTATTTT.

The chain combines TRBV18 with TRBJ1-2; TRBD1 agrees at 10 bases. The germline CDR1 and CDR2 sequences are KGHSH and LQKENI. The CDR3 runs to 15 residues. V was pared by 3 bases and J by 3 bases, with 4 bases of the junction left unmatched. CDR3 sequence reads: CASSPDRGPDYGYTF. CDR3 DNA: TGTGCCAGCTCACCCGACAGGGGGCCAGACTATGGCTACACCTTC. Supplemented by reference TRBV18 and TRBJ1-2, the full variable domain reads NAGVMQNPRHLVRRRGQEARLRCSPMKGHSHVYWYRQLPEEGLKFMVYLQKENIIDESGMPKERFSAEFPKEGPSILRIQQVVRGDSAAYFCASSPDRGPDYGYTFGSGTRLTVV.

The gene calls are TRBV19 and TRBJ2-1, with 13 bases that match TRBD2. The V segment lost 10 bases and the J segment 10 bases; nucleotides outside the gene matches: 10. CDR1 and CDR2 from the germline V gene are LNHDA and SQIVND (reference sequence). This CDR3 is built from 14 residues. DNA of the CDR3: TGTGCCACCCGACTAGCGGGGGGTCGGGGGGAGCAGTTCTTC. This gives the protein CATRLAGGRGEQFF.

The V call is TRBV7-6, the J call TRBJ1-1; D remains unclear. CDR1 and CDR2 from the germline V gene are SGHVS and FNYEAQ. V lost 7 bases and J lost 6, with 24 bases in between. The CDR3 length is 16 residues. For the CDR3, the DNA is TGTGCCAGCACCGATTTCAGGTCTGGTAGACGGGCTGAAGCTTTCTTT. Its protein is CASTDFRSGRRAEAFF.

The chain carries TRBV30 and TRBJ2-1; D is uncertain. Deletions cut 0 bases from V and 6 bases from J, with 15 bases between. CDR1 and CDR2 (germline): GTSNPN, SVGIG (reference sequence). This CDR3 is built from 15 residues. CDR3: CAWSVLARRPNEQFF. DNA for the CDR3: TGTGCCTGGAGTGTACTTGCACGTCGGCCCAATGAGCAGTTCTTC.

V usage is TRBV4-1 and J usage is TRBJ2-2; D may be TRBD1 (6 bases). The CDR3 has 16 amino acids. Germline CDR1 reads MGHRA; CDR2 reads YSYEKL. V was pared by 5 bases and J by 0 bases, with 13 bases between. Here the CDR3 DNA reads TGCGCCAGCAGCGCCCAGGGGACGGCGAACACCGGGGAGCTGTTTTTT. It specifies CASSAQGTANTGELFF.

The chain couples TRBV14 to TRBJ1-3; D is uncertain. The length of the CDR3 is 12 residues. CDR1 and CDR2 from the germline V gene are SGHDN and FVKESK. V was cut by 0 bases and J by 13 bases, with 10 bases left in between. This chain's CDR3 is CASSQEPTIIYF. The DNA for the CDR3 is TGTGCCAGCAGCCAAGAACCTACGATAATATATTTT.

This sequence joins TRBV19 and TRBJ1-5; D might be TRBD1 (6 bases). Trimming cost V 1 base and J 0 bases, with 16 bases left between them. The CDR3 spans 18 residues. The germline CDR1 and CDR2 sequences are LNHDA and SQIVND (reference sequence). The CDR3 reads CASSIVGGWTDSNQPQHF. The CDR3 bases are TGTGCCAGTAGTATAGTTGGGGGTTGGACAGATAGCAATCAGCCCCAGCATTTT.

J is TRBJ2-3 and V is TRBV29-1; D is undetermined. Germline assignment: CDR1 SQVTM and CDR2 ANQGSEA. Trimming cost V 1 base and J 0 bases, with 5 bases left between them. CDR3 length: 13 residues. Here the CDR3 DNA reads TGCAGCGTTGAAGGCGAGAGCACAGATACGCAGTATTTT. It codes for CSVEGESTDTQYF.

This chain joins TRBV6-1 and TRBJ2-1, with TRBD2 matching 14 bases. V shed 4 bases and J 1 base; nucleotides not matched to a gene: 0. CDR3 length: 16 amino acids. Germline CDR1 reads MNHNS; CDR2 reads SASEGT. The CDR3 DNA sequence: TGTGCCAGCAGTGGGACTAGCGGGAGGTCCTACAATGAGCAGTTCTTC. This sequence encodes CASSGTSGRSYNEQFF.

This chain links TRBV19 with TRBJ2-3, with 8 bases matching TRBD2. The CDR3 spans 15 residues. CDR1 LNHDA and CDR2 SQIVND come from the germline V gene (reference sequence). V lost 4 bases, J lost 0 bases, and 3 bases stayed unmatched. The CDR3 nucleotides read TGTGCCAGTAGTAGCGGGGGGCCTAGCACAGATACGCAGTATTTT. Residues: CASSSGGPSTDTQYF.

J is TRBJ2-2 and V is TRBV5-1, with TRBD1 identical over 9 bases. Trimming cost V 3 bases and J 6 bases; bases outside gene matches: 15. Germline CDR1 is SGHRS and CDR2 is YFSETQ. The CDR3 length is 18 residues. Written as DNA, the CDR3 is TGCGCCAGCAGCTCGGGAAGTGGGACAGGGATGTTCGCCGGGGAGCTGTTTTTT. Its protein is CASSSGSGTGMFAGELFF.

This chain's CDR3 is CATAGASDTQYF. The CDR3 DNA follows: TGTGCCACGGCGGGGGCGTCAGATACGCAGTATTTT. The chain recombines TRBV6-5 with TRBJ2-3, with a possible D match to TRBD2 (7 bases). Germline CDR1 and CDR2: MNHEY and SVGAGI. The CDR3 has 12 amino acids. V shed 10 bases and J shed 4 bases, with 12 bases lying between them.

This rearrangement joins TRBV30 to TRBJ2-2; D is unresolved. V was shortened by 4 bases and J by 7 bases, with 7 bases between the two germline ends. Germline V gene data show CDR1 as GTSNPN and CDR2 as SVGIG (reference sequence). This CDR3 is built from 11 residues. CDR3 protein: CAWNAGGELFF. Here the CDR3 DNA reads TGTGCCTGGAATGCCGGCGGGGAGCTGTTTTTT.

This chain links TRBV19 with TRBJ1-4; 12 nucleotides match TRBD1. Germline V gene data show CDR1 as LNHDA and CDR2 as SQIVND (reference sequence). This CDR3 region has 16 residues. Unmatched junction bases numbered 5, after V lost 3 bases and J lost 6 bases. CDR3 nucleotide sequence: TGTGCCAGTAGTATCACCGGGACAGGGGGCGATGAAAAACTGTTTTTT. It specifies CASSITGTGGDEKLFF.

This clone was recorded only once. The rearrangement uses TRBV12-3 or TRBV12-4 and TRBJ2-2; D is uncertain. V lost 6 bases and J 2 bases, leaving 4 bases between the germline ends. The CDR3 runs 12 residues. CDR3 loop: CASRVNTGELFF. CDR3 bases: TGTGCCAGCAGAGTTAACACCGGGGAGCTGTTTTTT.